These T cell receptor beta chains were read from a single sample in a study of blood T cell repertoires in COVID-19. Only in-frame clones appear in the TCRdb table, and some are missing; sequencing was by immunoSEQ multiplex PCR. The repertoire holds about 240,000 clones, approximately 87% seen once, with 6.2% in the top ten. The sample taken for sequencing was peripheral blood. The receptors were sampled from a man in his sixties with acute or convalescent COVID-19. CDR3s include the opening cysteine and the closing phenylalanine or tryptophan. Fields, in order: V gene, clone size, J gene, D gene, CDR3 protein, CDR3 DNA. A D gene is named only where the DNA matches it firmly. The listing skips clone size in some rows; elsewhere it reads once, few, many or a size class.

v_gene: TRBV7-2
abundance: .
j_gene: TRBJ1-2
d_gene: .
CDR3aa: CASSARPGNYGYTF
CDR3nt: TGTGCCAGCAGCGCCCGTCCAGGGAACTATGGCTACACCTTC

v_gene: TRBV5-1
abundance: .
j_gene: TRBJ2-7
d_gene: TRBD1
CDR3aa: CASSYPGQTYEQYF
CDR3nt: TGCGCCAGCAGCTATCCGGGACAGACCTACGAGCAGTACTTC

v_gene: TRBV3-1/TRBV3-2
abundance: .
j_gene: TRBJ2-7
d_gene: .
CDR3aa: CASSRGLDGYEQYF
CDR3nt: TGTGCCAGCAGCCGGGGGCTTGACGGCTACGAGCAGTACTTC

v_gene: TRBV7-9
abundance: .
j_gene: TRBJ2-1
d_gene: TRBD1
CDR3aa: CASSLGTGERNEQFF
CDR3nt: TGTGCCAGCAGCTTAGGGACAGGGGAAAGGAATGAGCAGTTCTTC

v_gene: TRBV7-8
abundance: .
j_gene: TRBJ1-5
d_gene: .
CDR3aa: CASSSLYSNQPQHF
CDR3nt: TGTGCCAGCAGCTCACTTTATAGCAATCAGCCCCAGCATTTT

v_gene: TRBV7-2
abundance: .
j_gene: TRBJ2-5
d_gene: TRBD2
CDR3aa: CASSPRVAGSYETQYF
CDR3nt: TGTGCCAGCAGCCCCCGGGTAGCGGGATCTTACGAGACCCAGTACTTC

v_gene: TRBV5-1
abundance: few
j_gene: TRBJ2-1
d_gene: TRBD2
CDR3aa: CASSLDLAGVVQFF
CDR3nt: TGCGCCAGCAGCTTGGATCTAGCGGGAGTAGTGCAGTTCTTC

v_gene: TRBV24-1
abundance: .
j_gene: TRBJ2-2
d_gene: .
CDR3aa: CATSGPGQFGELFF
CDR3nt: TGTGCCACCAGTGGTCCCGGACAGTTCGGGGAGCTGTTTTTT

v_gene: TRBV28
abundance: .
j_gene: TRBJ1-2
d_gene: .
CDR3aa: CASSLYLRQVGGYTF
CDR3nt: TGTGCCAGCAGCCTCTACCTCCGACAAGTAGGTGGCTACACCTTC

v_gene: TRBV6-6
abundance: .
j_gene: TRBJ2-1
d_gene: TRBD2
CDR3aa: CASSPISGRNNEQFF
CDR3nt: TGTGCCAGCAGCCCTATTAGCGGGAGAAACAATGAGCAGTTCTTC

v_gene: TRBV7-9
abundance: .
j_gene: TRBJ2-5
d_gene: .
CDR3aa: CASSLWTDQETQYF
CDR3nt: TGTGCCAGCAGCCTATGGACTGATCAAGAGACCCAGTACTTC

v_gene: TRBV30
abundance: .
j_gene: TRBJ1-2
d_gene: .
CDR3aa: CAWSVLGRDYGYTF
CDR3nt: TGTGCCTGGAGTGTACTGGGGAGGGACTATGGCTACACCTTC

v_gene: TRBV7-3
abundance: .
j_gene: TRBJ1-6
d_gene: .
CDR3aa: CASSLFSEDSPLHF
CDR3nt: TGTGCCAGCAGCTTATTCTCCGAGGATTCACCCCTCCACTTT

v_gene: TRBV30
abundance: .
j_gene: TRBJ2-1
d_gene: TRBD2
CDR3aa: CAWSGTSGWGEQFF
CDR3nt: TGTGCCTGGAGTGGGACTAGCGGTTGGGGTGAGCAGTTCTTC

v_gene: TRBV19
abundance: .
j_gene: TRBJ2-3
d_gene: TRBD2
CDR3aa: CASSTGLAGVTDTQYF
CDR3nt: TGTGCCAGTAGTACAGGACTAGCGGGGGTCACAGATACGCAGTATTTT

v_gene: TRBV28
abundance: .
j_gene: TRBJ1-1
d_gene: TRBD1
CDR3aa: CASSSTTYRGLVDTEAFF
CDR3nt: TGTGCCAGCAGTTCCACGACCTACAGGGGGCTGGTCGACACTGAAGCTTTCTTT